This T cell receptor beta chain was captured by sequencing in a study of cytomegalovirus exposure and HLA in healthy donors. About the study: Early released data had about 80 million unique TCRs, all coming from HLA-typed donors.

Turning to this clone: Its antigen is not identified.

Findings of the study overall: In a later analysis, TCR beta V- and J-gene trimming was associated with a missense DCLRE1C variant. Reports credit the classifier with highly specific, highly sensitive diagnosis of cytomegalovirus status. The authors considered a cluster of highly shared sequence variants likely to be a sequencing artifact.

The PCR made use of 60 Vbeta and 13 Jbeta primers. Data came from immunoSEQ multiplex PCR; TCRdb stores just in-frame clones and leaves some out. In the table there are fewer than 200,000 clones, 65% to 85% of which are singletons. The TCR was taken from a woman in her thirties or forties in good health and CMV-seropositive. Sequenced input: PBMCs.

CDR3 DNA sequence: TGTGCCAGCAGTTACCGGGACAGAAACTACGAGCAGTACTTC. Its protein is CASSYRDRNYEQYF. The chain carries TRBV6-5 and TRBJ2-7, with TRBD1 identical over 7 bases. This CDR3 has 14 amino acids. Unmatched junction bases numbered 4, after V lost 2 bases and J lost 3 bases. CDR1 and CDR2 (germline): MNHEY, SVGAGI.